A selection of T cell receptor beta chains follows, all from one sample in a study of blood T cell repertoires in COVID-19. Only in-frame clones appear in the TCRdb table, and some are missing; sequencing was by immunoSEQ multiplex PCR. The repertoire holds over 250,000 clones, 65% to 90% seen once, with roughly 5% in the top ten. The material sequenced was peripheral blood. The receptors were gathered from a middle-aged man with active or convalescent COVID-19. Each CDR3 is given with its conserved first and last residue. D genes are given only for firm matches. Size values are once, few and many counts, or a class for expanded clones, and some rows have none.

d_gene	j_gene	abundance	v_gene	CDR3nt	CDR3aa
TRBD1	TRBJ1-1	-	TRBV19	TGTGCCAGTAGTGTAGGACAGGGCCTGAACACTGAAGCTTTCTTT	CASSVGQGLNTEAFF
TRBD2	TRBJ2-1	-	TRBV2	TGTGCCAGCAGTCCCCGTCGCCTAGCGGCAAACAATGAGCAGTTCTTC	CASSPRRLAANNEQFF
TRBD1	TRBJ2-1	-	TRBV7-3	TGTGCCAGCAGCCGAGCCGGGACAGGGGGAAATGAGCAGTTCTTC	CASSRAGTGGNEQFF
TRBD1	TRBJ2-7	-	TRBV9	TGTGCCAGCAGCGTAGATCCCCGGGACAGGGGCTACGAGCAGTACTTC	CASSVDPRDRGYEQYF
TRBD2	TRBJ2-3	-	TRBV5-1	TGCGCCAGCAGCTTCTCGGGAGGGAACACAGATACGCAGTATTTT	CASSFSGGNTDTQYF
-	TRBJ2-1	-	TRBV6-5	TGTGCCAGCAGCTGGGGACTCGCCTCCTACAATGAGCAGTTCTTC	CASSWGLASYNEQFF
TRBD2	TRBJ2-1	-	TRBV4-3	TGCGCCAGCAGCCAAATAGCGGGAGGGGACAATGAGCAGTTCTTC	CASSQIAGGDNEQFF
-	TRBJ1-2	-	TRBV19	TGTGCCAGTAGTATACTCGGGACAACTAACTATGGCTACACCTTC	CASSILGTTNYGYTF
-	TRBJ1-4	-	TRBV28	TGTGCCAGCAGCCCCAATGTTTTCGGGATAATCCCAACTAATGAAAAACTGTTTTTT	CASSPNVFGIIPTNEKLFF
-	TRBJ2-5	once	TRBV5-1	TGCGCCAGCAGCTTGGATTCAGGGGGAGGGACCCAGTACTTC	CASSLDSGGGTQYF
TRBD1	TRBJ2-3	-	TRBV19	TGTGCCAGTAGTGTAAGGGGGCAGATCACAGATACGCAGTATTTT	CASSVRGQITDTQYF
TRBD1	TRBJ1-2	once	TRBV19	TGTGCCAGTAACGGGGTGGACAGGGATTATGGCTACACCTTC	CASNGVDRDYGYTF
TRBD1	TRBJ1-1	once	TRBV5-4	TGTGCCAGCAGCTTACAGGGGGCGCCGAGTGAAGCTTTCTTT	CASSLQGAPSEAFF
-	TRBJ1-2	few	TRBV5-8	TGTGCCAGCAGCTTGGGCGGACACGATGGCTACACCTTC	CASSLGGHDGYTF
TRBD1	TRBJ2-7	-	TRBV23-1	TGCGCCAGCAGTTTCCGGGACAGGGCCTTGTTCGAGCAGTACTTC	CASSFRDRALFEQYF
TRBD2	TRBJ2-1	-	TRBV5-1	TGCGCCAGCAGGTCCACTAGCGGGACCCTCCGGGATGAGCAGTTCTTC	CASRSTSGTLRDEQFF
-	TRBJ2-3	-	TRBV5-1	TGCGCCAGCAGCTGGGCAGGGGCCCTCACAGATACGCAGTATTTT	CASSWAGALTDTQYF
TRBD2	TRBJ2-7	once	TRBV6-5	TGTGCCAGCAAGTACGGCCGGGGGACTACCTACGAGCAGTACTTC	CASKYGRGTTYEQYF
TRBD2	TRBJ2-1	-	TRBV5-4	TGTGCCAGCAGCTGGCTAGCGGGAGTCGACAATGAGCAGTTCTTC	CASSWLAGVDNEQFF
-	TRBJ1-2	-	TRBV27	TGCTCTACCCGGGGGGCTAACTATGGCTACACCTTC	CSTRGANYGYTF
-	TRBJ1-1	-	TRBV4-1	TGCGCCAGCAGCCAAGGGGGCGTCACTGAAGCTTTCTTT	CASSQGGVTEAFF
-	TRBJ2-3	-	TRBV28	TGTGCCAGCAGTCTAGGGGGATCGAGCACAGATACGCAGTATTTT	CASSLGGSSTDTQYF
TRBD1	TRBJ2-1	-	TRBV30	TGTGCCTGGGAAGGGGTGGTCGGGACAGTGCTCAATGAGCAGTTCTTC	CAWEGVVGTVLNEQFF
-	TRBJ1-3	-	TRBV18	TGTGCCAGCTCACCCTTCGAGGTTTTCACTGGAAACACCATATATTTT	CASSPFEVFTGNTIYF
TRBD2	TRBJ2-2	few	TRBV15	TGTGCCACCAGCAGAGATCTCGGGGCTAGCGGGGTCACCGGGGAGCTGTTTTTT	CATSRDLGASGVTGELFF
TRBD2	TRBJ2-2	-	TRBV29-1	TGCAGCGTTGAAGATCCTGCTAGCGGGAGGATCGGGGAGCTGTTTTTT	CSVEDPASGRIGELFF
-	TRBJ2-1	-	TRBV5-1	TGCGCCAGCAGCTTGGTAGCGGCGGTCTCCTACAATGAGCAGTTCTTC	CASSLVAAVSYNEQFF
-	TRBJ2-6	-	TRBV19	TGTGCCAGTAGTAAAAGGGGATCTGGGGCCAACGTCCTGACTTTC	CASSKRGSGANVLTF
TRBD2	TRBJ2-7	few	TRBV6-5	TGTGCCAGCAGCCTCCGGACTAGCGGGAGCCACGAGCAGTACTTC	CASSLRTSGSHEQYF
TRBD1	TRBJ2-1	-	TRBV6-5	TGTGCCTCAAGGACAGGCTACAATGAGCAGTTCTTC	CASRTGYNEQFF
TRBD1	TRBJ1-1	-	TRBV3-1/TRBV3-2	TGTGCCAGCAGCCTGACAGGGTTTGGGGAAGCTTTCTTT	CASSLTGFGEAFF
-	TRBJ1-6	-	TRBV2	TGTGCCAGCAGTGCAGGGTCTCGGAATTCACCCCTCCACTTT	CASSAGSRNSPLHF
-	TRBJ2-1	few	TRBV9	TGTGCCAGCAGCTTAAGCCCCCGGAGGGCCTACAACTACAATGAGCAGTTCTTC	CASSLSPRRAYNYNEQFF
TRBD1	TRBJ1-2	-	TRBV5-5	TGTGCCAGCAGCTTACCGGGACAGGGCACCTTCGGCTACACCTTC	CASSLPGQGTFGYTF
-	TRBJ2-1	-	TRBV5-1	TGCGCCAGCAGCCCTCGGTGGCGGGCAGGAGACAATGAGCAGTTCTTC	CASSPRWRAGDNEQFF
-	TRBJ1-2	-	TRBV7-6	TGTGCCAGCAGCTTAGCGATGAGGGAGCACACCTTC	CASSLAMREHTF
-	TRBJ1-1	-	TRBV5-4	TGTGCCAGCAGCTATGACAGAAACACTGAAGCTTTCTTT	CASSYDRNTEAFF
-	TRBJ2-5	-	TRBV28	TGTGCCAGCAGTTCACGCCAAAGCCCACCCTTCCAAGAGACCCAGTACTTC	CASSSRQSPPFQETQYF
-	TRBJ2-5	-	TRBV28	TGTGCCAGCAGTCACGATCTGGCAGGTGCCCAAGAGACCCAGTACTTC	CASSHDLAGAQETQYF
-	TRBJ2-7	-	TRBV6-5	TGTGCCAGCAGTTACAGGGCGGGATACGAGCAGTACTTC	CASSYRAGYEQYF
TRBD1	TRBJ2-7	-	TRBV10-3	TGTGCCATCAAACAGGGGAACTACGAGCAGTACTTC	CAIKQGNYEQYF
TRBD1	TRBJ1-4	-	TRBV7-9	TGTGCCAGCAGCTCAATAGGGGGCACAGCATATGAAAAACTGTTTTTT	CASSSIGGTAYEKLFF